This T cell receptor beta chain was retrieved from a study of blood T cell repertoires in COVID-19. The overall study: Samples of COVID-19 (acute and convalescent) were obtained from the United States, Italy and Spain. T cells, B-cell-depleted T cells, or PBMCs supplied cDNA or gDNA.

Original processing notes: Reference gene primer amplification yielded estimated nucleated cell counts. Profiling relied on immunoSEQ multiplex PCR, and the TCRdb table lists in-frame clones only, not all of them. V and J calls and clone size are copied from that table; D and trimming were computed from the DNA. The sample yields roughly 30,000 clones, approximately 93% seen once. Patients at the Seattle site were enrolled during active infection and followed longitudinally. Trimming cost V 3 bases and J 0 bases, with 14 bases left between them. The CDR3 extends over 16 amino acids. Germline V lookup: CDR1 LNHNV, CDR2 YYDKDF (reference sequence).

The rearrangement uses TRBV15 and TRBJ1-1; D unclear. The sequencing input was peripheral blood. The TCR comes from a woman aged 70-85 years with COVID-19, enrolled during active disease. This CDR3 reads CATSSLPVLLNTEAFF. CDR3 DNA sequence: TGTGCCACCAGCAGCCTCCCAGTCCTCCTGAACACTGAAGCTTTCTTT.